This TCR beta chain stems from a study of PD-1 blockade in mismatch repair-deficient tumors. Repertoires were generated with immunoSEQ multiplex PCR, while TCRdb's copy carries only in-frame clones and drops some. The sample has about 100,000 clones, 82% seen once; the top ten hold 6.3%. CDR3 length: 17 amino acids. The germline V gene has CDR1 SGHRS and CDR2 YFSETQ. The germline V and J ends were trimmed by 0 bases and 0 bases, with 14 bases remaining between them. This clonotype was obtained from an adult with mismatch repair-deficient cancer. The gene calls are TRBV5-1 and TRBJ2-3; D is possibly TRBD2 (5 bases). The specimen comprised peripheral blood, sampled approximately 35 weeks after starting pembrolizumab. The CDR3 bases are TGCGCCAGCAGCTTGGCCCGAGGAGGCGGTAGCACAGATACGCAGTATTTT. It codes for CASSLARGGGSTDTQYF.